The TCR beta chain under discussion was sequenced for a study of technical replicates of blood from a handful of donors. TCRdb's table, derived via immunoSEQ multiplex PCR, lists solely in-frame clones and lacks some. Of about 81,000 clones listed, approximately 94% were seen once; the top ten hold roughly 0.4%. The V gene lost 0 bases and the J gene lost 4 bases, with 13 bases spanning the gap. The length of the CDR3 is 15 residues. Germline loops: CDR1 SGHDT, CDR2 YYEEEE. V usage is TRBV5-6 and J usage is TRBJ1-2; D is unclear. Specimen: T cells isolated from PBMCs. The sequence was obtained from a human donor in good health. The CDR3 loop is CASSLGLGSGYGYTF. CDR3 nucleotides: TGTGCCAGCAGCTTGGGTCTCGGCAGCGGCTATGGCTACACCTTC.